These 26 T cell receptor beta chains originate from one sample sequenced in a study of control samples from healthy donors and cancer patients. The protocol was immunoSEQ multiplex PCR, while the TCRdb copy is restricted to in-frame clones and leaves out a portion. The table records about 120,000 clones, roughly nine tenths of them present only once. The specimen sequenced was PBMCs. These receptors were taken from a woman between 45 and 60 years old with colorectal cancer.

The CDR3, as DNA: TGCGCCAGCAGCCCGGGACAGGGGGCCGACGAGCAGTACTTC. Protein product: CASSPGQGADEQYF. The V and J genes are TRBV5-1 and TRBJ2-7; 12 bases map to TRBD1. With V trimmed by 4 bases and J by 5 bases, 4 bases remained unmatched. Germline lookup yields CDR1 SGHRS and CDR2 YFSETQ. This CDR3 has 14 residues.

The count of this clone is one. The CDR3 nucleotides read TGTGCCAGCAGTTCCGTCCTCGGACTAGCTGGGGGCTCCAGCACAGATACGCAGTATTTT. This gives the protein CASSSVLGLAGGSSTDTQYF. This sequence joins TRBV28 and TRBJ2-3; 8 bases line up with TRBD2. V dropped 4 bases and J dropped 0; count of bases not matched to a gene: 18. In germline, CDR1 is MDHEN, CDR2 SYDVKM. The CDR3 extends over 20 amino acids.

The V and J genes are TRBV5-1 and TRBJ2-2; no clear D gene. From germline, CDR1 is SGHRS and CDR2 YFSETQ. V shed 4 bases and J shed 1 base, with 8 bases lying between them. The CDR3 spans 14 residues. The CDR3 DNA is TGCGCCAGCAGCGCCGGACGGAACACCGGGGAGCTGTTTTTT. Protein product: CASSAGRNTGELFF.

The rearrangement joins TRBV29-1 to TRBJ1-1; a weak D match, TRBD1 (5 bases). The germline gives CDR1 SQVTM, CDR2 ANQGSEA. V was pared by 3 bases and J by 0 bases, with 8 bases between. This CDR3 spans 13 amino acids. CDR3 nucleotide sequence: TGCAGCGTTGACGGGACGGTGAACACTGAAGCTTTCTTT. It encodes CSVDGTVNTEAFF.

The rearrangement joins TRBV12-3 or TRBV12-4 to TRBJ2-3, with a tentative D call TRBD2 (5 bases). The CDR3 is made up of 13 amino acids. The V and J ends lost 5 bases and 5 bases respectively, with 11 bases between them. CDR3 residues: CASSRGSGDTQYF. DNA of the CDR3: TGTGCCAGCAGTCGTGGGAGTGGAGATACGCAGTATTTT.

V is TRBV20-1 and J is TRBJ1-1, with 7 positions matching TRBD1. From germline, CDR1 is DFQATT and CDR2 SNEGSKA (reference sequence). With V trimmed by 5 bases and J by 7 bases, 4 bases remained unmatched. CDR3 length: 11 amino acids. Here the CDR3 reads CSAGYRGEAFF. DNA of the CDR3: TGCAGTGCTGGTTACAGGGGTGAAGCTTTCTTT.

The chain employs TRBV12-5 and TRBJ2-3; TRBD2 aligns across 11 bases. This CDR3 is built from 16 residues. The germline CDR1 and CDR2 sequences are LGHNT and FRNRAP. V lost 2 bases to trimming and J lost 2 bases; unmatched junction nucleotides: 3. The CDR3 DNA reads TGTGCTAGTGGTTTGACTAGCGGGAGTTCCACAGATACGCAGTATTTT. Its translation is CASGLTSGSSTDTQYF.

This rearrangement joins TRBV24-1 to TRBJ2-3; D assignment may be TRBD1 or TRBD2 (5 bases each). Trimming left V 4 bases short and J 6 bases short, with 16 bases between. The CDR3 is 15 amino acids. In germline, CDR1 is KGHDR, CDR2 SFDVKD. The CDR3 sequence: CATSDTQGPVDTQYF. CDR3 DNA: TGTGCCACCAGTGACACCCAGGGACCGGTTGATACGCAGTATTTT.

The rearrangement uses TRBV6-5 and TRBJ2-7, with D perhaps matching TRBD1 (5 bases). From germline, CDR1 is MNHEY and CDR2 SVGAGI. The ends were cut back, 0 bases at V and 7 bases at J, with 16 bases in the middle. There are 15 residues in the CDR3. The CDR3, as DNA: TGTGCCAGCAGTTACTCGATCTCCCCAGGGATGGAGCAGTACTTC. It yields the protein CASSYSISPGMEQYF.

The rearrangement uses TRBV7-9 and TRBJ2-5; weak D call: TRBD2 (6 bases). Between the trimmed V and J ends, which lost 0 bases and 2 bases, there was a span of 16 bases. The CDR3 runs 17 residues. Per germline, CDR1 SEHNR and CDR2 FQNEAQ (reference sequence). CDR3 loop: CASSLAAGRPHQETQYF. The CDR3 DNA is TGTGCCAGCAGCTTAGCTGCGGGACGCCCCCATCAAGAGACCCAGTACTTC.

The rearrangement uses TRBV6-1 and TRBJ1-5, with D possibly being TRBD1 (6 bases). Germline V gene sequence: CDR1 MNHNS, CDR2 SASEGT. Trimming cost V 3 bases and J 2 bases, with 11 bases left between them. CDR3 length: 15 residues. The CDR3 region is CASSEQGYGNQPQHF. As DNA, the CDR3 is TGTGCCAGCAGTGAGCAGGGGTACGGCAATCAGCCCCAGCATTTT.

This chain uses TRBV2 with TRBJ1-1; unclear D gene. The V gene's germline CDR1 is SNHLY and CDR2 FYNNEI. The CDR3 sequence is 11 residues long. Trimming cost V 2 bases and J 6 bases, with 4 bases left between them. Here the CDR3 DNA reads TGTGCCAGCAGTGAACTTTCTGAAGCTTTCTTT. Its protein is CASSELSEAFF.

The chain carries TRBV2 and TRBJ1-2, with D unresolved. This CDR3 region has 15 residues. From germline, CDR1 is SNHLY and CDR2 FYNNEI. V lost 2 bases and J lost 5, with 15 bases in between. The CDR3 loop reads CASSERSPSLYGYTF. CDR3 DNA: TGTGCCAGCAGTGAACGGAGTCCTTCTTTGTATGGCTACACCTTC. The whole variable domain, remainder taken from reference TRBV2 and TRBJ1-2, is EPEVTQTPSHQVTQMGQEVILRCVPISNHLYFYWYRQILGQKVEFLVSFYNNEISEKSEIFDDQFSVERPDGSNFTLKIRSTKLEDSAMYFCASSERSPSLYGYTFGSGTRLTVV.

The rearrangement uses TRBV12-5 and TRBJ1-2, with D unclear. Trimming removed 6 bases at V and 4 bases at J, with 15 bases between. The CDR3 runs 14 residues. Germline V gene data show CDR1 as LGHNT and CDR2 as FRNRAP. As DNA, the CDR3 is TGTGCTAGTGGCCCCCCGCAGGAGACCTATGGCTACACCTTC. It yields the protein CASGPPQETYGYTF.

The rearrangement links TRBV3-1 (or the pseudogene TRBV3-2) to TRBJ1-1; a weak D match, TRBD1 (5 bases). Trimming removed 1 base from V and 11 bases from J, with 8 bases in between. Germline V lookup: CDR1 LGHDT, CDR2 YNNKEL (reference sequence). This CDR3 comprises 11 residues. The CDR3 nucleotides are TGTGCCAGCAGCCAAGCAGGGTATGCTTTCTTT. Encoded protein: CASSQAGYAFF.

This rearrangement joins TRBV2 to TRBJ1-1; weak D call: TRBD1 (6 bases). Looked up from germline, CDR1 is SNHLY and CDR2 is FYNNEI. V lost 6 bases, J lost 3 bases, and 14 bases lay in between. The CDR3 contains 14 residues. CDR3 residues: CASRPTGRDTEAFF. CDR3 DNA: TGTGCCAGCAGACCCACAGGGAGAGACACTGAAGCTTTCTTT.

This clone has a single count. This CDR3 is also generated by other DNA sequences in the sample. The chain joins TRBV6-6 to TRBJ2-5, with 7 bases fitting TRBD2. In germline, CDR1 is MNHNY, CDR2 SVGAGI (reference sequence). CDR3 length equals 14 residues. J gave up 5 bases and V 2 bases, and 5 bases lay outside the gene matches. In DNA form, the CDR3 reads TGTGCCAGCAGTTACAGGGAGGGATGGGAGACCCAGTACTTC. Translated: CASSYREGWETQYF.

This CDR3 is CASRTGQLDTEAFF. The CDR3 nucleotides read TGCGCCAGCAGAACCGGACAGTTGGACACTGAAGCTTTCTTT. The rearrangement uses TRBV5-1 and TRBJ1-1; perhaps TRBD1 as D (6 bases). The V and J ends lost 5 bases and 3 bases respectively, with 14 bases between them. Germline V gene data show CDR1 as SGHRS and CDR2 as YFSETQ. The CDR3 runs 14 residues.

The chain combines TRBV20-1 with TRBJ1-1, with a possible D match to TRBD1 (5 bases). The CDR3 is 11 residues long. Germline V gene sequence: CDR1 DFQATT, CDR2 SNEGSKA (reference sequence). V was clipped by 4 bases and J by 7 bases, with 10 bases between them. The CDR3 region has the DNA TGCAGTGCTAAGACAGACCTTGAAGCTTTCTTT. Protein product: CSAKTDLEAFF.

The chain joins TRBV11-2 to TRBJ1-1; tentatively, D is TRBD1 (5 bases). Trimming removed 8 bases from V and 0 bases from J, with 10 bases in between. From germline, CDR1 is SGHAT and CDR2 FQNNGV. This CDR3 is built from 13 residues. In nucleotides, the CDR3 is TGTGCCAGCGCGGGGGAAATGAACACTGAAGCTTTCTTT. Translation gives CASAGEMNTEAFF. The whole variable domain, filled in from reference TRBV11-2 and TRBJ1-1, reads EAGVAQSPRYKIIEKRQSVAFWCNPISGHATLYWYQQILGQGPKLLIQFQNNGVVDDSQLPKDRFSAERLKGVDSTLKIQPAKLEDSAVYLCASAGEMNTEAFFGQGTRLTVV.

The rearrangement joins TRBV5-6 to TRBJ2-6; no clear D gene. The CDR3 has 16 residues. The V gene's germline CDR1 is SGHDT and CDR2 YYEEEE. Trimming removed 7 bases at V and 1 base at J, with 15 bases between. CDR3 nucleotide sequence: TGTGCCAGCGGAATTAAAAGGGTATCTGGGGCCAACGTCCTGACTTTC. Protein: CASGIKRVSGANVLTF.

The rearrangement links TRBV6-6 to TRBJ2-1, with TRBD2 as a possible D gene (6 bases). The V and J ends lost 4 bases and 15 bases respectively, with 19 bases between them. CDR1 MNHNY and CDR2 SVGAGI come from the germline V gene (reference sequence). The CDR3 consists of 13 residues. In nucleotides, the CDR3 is TGTGCCAGCAGTTCCCGCTCCGGGACTCTCCCGTTCTTC. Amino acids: CASSSRSGTLPFF.

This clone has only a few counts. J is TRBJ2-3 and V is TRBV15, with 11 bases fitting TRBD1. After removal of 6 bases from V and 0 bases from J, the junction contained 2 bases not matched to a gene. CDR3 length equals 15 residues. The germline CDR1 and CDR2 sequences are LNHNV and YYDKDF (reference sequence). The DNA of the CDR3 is TGTGCCACCAGTGGACAGGGGGCTAGCACAGATACGCAGTATTTT. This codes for CATSGQGASTDTQYF.

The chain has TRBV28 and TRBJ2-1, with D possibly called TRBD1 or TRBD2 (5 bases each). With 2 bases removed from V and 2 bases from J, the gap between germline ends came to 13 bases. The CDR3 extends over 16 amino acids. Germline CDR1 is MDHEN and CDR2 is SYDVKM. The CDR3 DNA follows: TGTGCCAGCAGTTTAAGGGGAGAGGGCCCCTACAATGAGCAGTTCTTC. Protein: CASSLRGEGPYNEQFF.

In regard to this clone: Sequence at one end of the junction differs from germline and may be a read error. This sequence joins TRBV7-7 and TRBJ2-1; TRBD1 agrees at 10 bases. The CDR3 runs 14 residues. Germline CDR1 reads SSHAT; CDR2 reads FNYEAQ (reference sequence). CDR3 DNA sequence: TGTGCTAGCAGCCCTACGGGACAGGGGATTGAGCAGTTCTTC. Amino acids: CASSPTGQGIEQFF.

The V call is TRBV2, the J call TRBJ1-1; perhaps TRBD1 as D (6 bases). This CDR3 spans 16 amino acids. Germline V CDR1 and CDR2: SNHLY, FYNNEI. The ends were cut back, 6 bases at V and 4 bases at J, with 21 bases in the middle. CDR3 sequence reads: CASSERQVFEGTEAFF. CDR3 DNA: TGTGCCAGCAGCGAAAGACAGGTATTTGAGGGCACTGAAGCTTTCTTT.